Here is one T cell receptor beta chain with its context. Authors' analysis steps: Amplification with reference gene primers provided the estimates of nucleated cell counts. Method: immunoSEQ multiplex PCR; TCRdb's copy keeps in-frame clones and lacks some. The V and J calls and clone size come from that table; D and trimming were worked out from the DNA. The data hold tens of thousands of clones, with 84% observed a single time. The V segment lost 4 bases and the J segment 2 bases; nucleotides outside the gene matches: 7. Germline V gives CDR1 SGHNT, CDR2 YYREEE (reference sequence). There are 16 residues in the CDR3. The data originate from a study of blood T cell repertoires in COVID-19. At the level of the study: The analysed material was cDNA or gDNA that came from T cells, B-cell-depleted T cells, or PBMCs.

Sequencing was carried out using peripheral blood. This clonotype was sampled from a middle-aged man with acute or convalescent COVID-19. This chain connects TRBV5-4 to TRBJ1-3, with 9 bases identical to TRBD1. The CDR3 nucleotides are TGTGCCAGCAGCGATCCCCGGGACAGGGCTGGAAACACCATATATTTT. It specifies CASSDPRDRAGNTIYF.